Listed here are 29 T cell receptor beta chains from one sample, sequenced in a study of T cell responses to AZD1222 COVID-19 vaccine. Clones were read by immunoSEQ multiplex PCR, and TCRdb kept only the in-frame ones, dropping some. The sample records 73,000 or so clones, around 80% being singletons. The specimen was peripheral blood, collected 28 days after the second AZD1222 dose. These receptor sequences come from an adult who received the AZD1222 COVID-19 vaccine.

This clone was detected only once. The gene calls are TRBV5-6 and TRBJ2-1, with TRBD2 matching 10 bases. Germline trimming cut 4 bases from V and 3 bases from J; bases unmatched to any gene: 7. CDR1 and CDR2 from the germline V gene are SGHDT and YYEEEE. The CDR3 loop spans 16 amino acids. CDR3 sequence (DNA): TGTGCCAGCAGCCTCCTAACTAGCGGGAACTACAATGAGCAGTTCTTC. The encoded protein is CASSLLTSGNYNEQFF.

This chain links TRBV2 with TRBJ1-5; the D gene is possibly TRBD1 (6 bases). Germline V lookup: CDR1 SNHLY, CDR2 FYNNEI. V was trimmed by 3 bases and J by 1 base, leaving 19 bases between them. The CDR3 is made up of 18 amino acids. CDR3 protein: CASSEFWGQYRSNQPQHF. The DNA of the CDR3 is TGTGCCAGCAGTGAGTTTTGGGGGCAGTATAGAAGCAATCAGCCCCAGCATTTT.

This clone was picked up one time. The chain recombines TRBV2 with TRBJ2-5, with D tentatively TRBD1 (6 bases). V lost 4 bases and J 5 bases, leaving 11 bases between the germline ends. The CDR3 contains 13 residues. The germline V gene has CDR1 SNHLY and CDR2 FYNNEI. The CDR3 here is CASSAGGRETQYF. The CDR3 nucleotides are TGTGCCAGCAGTGCTGGGGGCAGGGAGACCCAGTACTTC.

The sample holds one count of this clone. This rearrangement joins TRBV7-9 to TRBJ2-1, with 10 positions matching TRBD1. This CDR3 has 14 residues. Trimming took 5 bases from V and 4 from J; bases not matched to a gene: 2. CDR1 is SEHNR, CDR2 FQNEAQ, per germline (reference sequence). This chain's CDR3 is CASSDRGLYNEQFF. DNA of the CDR3: TGTGCCAGCAGCGACAGGGGGCTGTACAATGAGCAGTTCTTC.

The chain is built from TRBV2 and TRBJ2-3; D gene unclear. CDR1 is SNHLY, CDR2 FYNNEI, per germline. This CDR3 region has 14 residues. Trimming stripped 6 bases from V and 3 bases from J, with 13 bases between. This CDR3 is CASRISSQTDTQYF. CDR3 nucleotide sequence: TGTGCCAGCAGGATATCTAGTCAAACAGATACGCAGTATTTT.

The chain is built from TRBV5-5 and TRBJ2-7, with D unclear. V gave up 2 bases and J gave up 2 bases, with 14 bases separating them. Germline V gives CDR1 SGHKS, CDR2 YYEKEE (reference sequence). The CDR3 is made up of 15 amino acids. The CDR3 loop reads CASSFWAESPYEQYF. CDR3 DNA sequence: TGTGCCAGCAGCTTTTGGGCTGAGTCCCCCTACGAGCAGTACTTC.

V is TRBV28 and J is TRBJ1-2; 8 bases line up with TRBD1. J lost 4 bases, V lost 4 bases, and 8 bases had no gene match. Looked up from germline, CDR1 is MDHEN and CDR2 is SYDVKM. The CDR3 contains 15 residues. The CDR3 DNA sequence: TGTGCCAGCAGTTCCCCCGGACAGGGAGGCTATGGCTACACCTTC. Translated, it gives CASSSPGQGGYGYTF.

There are a few counts of this clone. This chain links TRBV6-2 or TRBV6-3 with TRBJ1-6; D uncertain. The CDR3 is made up of 16 amino acids. Deletions cut 5 bases from V and 5 bases from J, with 16 bases between. Germline lookup yields CDR1 MNHEY and CDR2 SVGEGT. CDR3 nucleotides: TGTGCCAGCAGTGCAGACCGGCTCGTCGATAATTCACCCCTCCACTTT. It specifies CASSADRLVDNSPLHF.

This chain joins TRBV7-2 and TRBJ2-7; D unresolved. V lost 3 bases and J 4 bases, leaving 10 bases between the germline ends. The germline CDR1 and CDR2 sequences are SGHTA and FQGNSA. The CDR3 length is 13 residues. CDR3 in amino acids: CASSFSNAYEQYF. The CDR3 DNA reads TGTGCCAGCAGCTTTAGTAATGCATACGAGCAGTACTTC.

CDR3 residues: CASSPGFVSANEKLFF. DNA of the CDR3: TGTGCCAGCAGCCCAGGGTTCGTCTCGGCTAATGAAAAACTGTTTTTT. The chain is built from TRBV14 and TRBJ1-4, with D tentatively TRBD1 (5 bases). V was pared by 4 bases and J by 3 bases, with 15 bases between. Germline CDR1 SGHDN, CDR2 FVKESK. CDR3 length: 16 amino acids.

The chain has TRBV11-3 and TRBJ2-3; D remains unclear. Trimming cost V 0 bases and J 2 bases, with 9 bases left between them. CDR1 and CDR2 (germline): SGHNT, YENEEA. The CDR3 is 15 residues long. CDR3 residues: CASSLENVPTDTQYF. In DNA form, the CDR3 reads TGTGCCAGCAGCTTAGAGAATGTCCCCACAGATACGCAGTATTTT.

The chain recombines TRBV14 with TRBJ2-6; no definite D call. The length of the CDR3 is 16 residues. Germline CDR1 reads SGHDN; CDR2 reads FVKESK. Deletions cut 0 bases from V and 1 base from J, with 7 bases between. CDR3 DNA sequence: TGTGCCAGCAGCCAAGATTCCAGGTCTGGGGCCAACGTCCTGACTTTC. The encoded protein is CASSQDSRSGANVLTF.

V is TRBV7-8 and J is TRBJ2-2, with a weak D call TRBD2 (5 bases). Trimming removed 2 bases from V and 6 bases from J, with 13 bases in between. Germline V gene data show CDR1 as SGHVS and CDR2 as FQNEAQ. The CDR3 runs to 15 residues. In DNA, the CDR3 is TGTGCCAGCAGCTTAAATGTACTAGAGTCCGGGGAGCTGTTTTTT. Its protein product is CASSLNVLESGELFF.

The chain couples TRBV6-2 or TRBV6-3 to TRBJ2-3, with a possible D match to TRBD1 (6 bases). The CDR3 sequence is 14 residues long. CDR1 MNHEY and CDR2 SVGEGT come from the germline V gene. Deletions cut 6 bases from V and 2 bases from J, with 12 bases between. CDR3 sequence reads: CASSAGADTDTQYF. The CDR3 bases are TGTGCCAGCAGCGCAGGGGCCGACACAGATACGCAGTATTTT.

The J gene is TRBJ2-5, the V gene TRBV6-2 or TRBV6-3, with D possibly called TRBD1 or TRBD2 (5 bases each). V was trimmed by 2 bases and J by 5 bases, leaving 12 bases between them. The CDR3 length is 14 residues. In germline, CDR1 is MNHEY, CDR2 SVGEGT. Here the CDR3 reads CASSYTQGEETQYF. Written as DNA, the CDR3 is TGTGCCAGCAGTTACACCCAGGGAGAGGAGACCCAGTACTTC.

The V gene is TRBV18, the J gene TRBJ2-1, with D possibly being TRBD2 (8 bases). CDR1 and CDR2 from the germline V gene are KGHSH and LQKENI. The CDR3 extends over 14 amino acids. The V and J ends lost 2 bases and 9 bases respectively, with 14 bases between them. In nucleotides, the CDR3 is TGTGCCAGCTCACCAGGGACTAGGGACAGTGAGCAGTTCTTC. Its translation is CASSPGTRDSEQFF. The whole variable domain, remainder taken from reference TRBV18 and TRBJ2-1, is NAGVMQNPRHLVRRRGQEARLRCSPMKGHSHVYWYRQLPEEGLKFMVYLQKENIIDESGMPKERFSAEFPKEGPSILRIQQVVRGDSAAYFCASSPGTRDSEQFFGPGTRLTVL.

The V and J genes are TRBV7-2 and TRBJ1-1; D is unclear. CDR1 SGHTA and CDR2 FQGNSA come from the germline V gene. This CDR3 region has 13 residues. Trimming cost V 6 bases and J 5 bases, with 13 bases left between them. The CDR3 sequence is CASSRQVRTEAFF. The CDR3 nucleotides read TGTGCCAGCAGTCGGCAGGTCAGGACTGAAGCTTTCTTT.

The chain couples TRBV11-2 to TRBJ1-6; D remains unclear. This CDR3 is 11 amino acids long. Trimming removed 4 bases from V and 14 bases from J, with 9 bases in between. Germline CDR1 is SGHAT and CDR2 is FQNNGV. Here the CDR3 DNA reads TGTGCCAGCAGCTCCGGCTCTTCCCTCCACTTT. This gives the protein CASSSGSSLHF.

This clone was recorded once. The chain joins TRBV6-2 or TRBV6-3 to TRBJ1-5; possible D gene TRBD1, 5 bases. V was pared by 2 bases and J by 9 bases, with 11 bases between. Germline CDR1 reads MNHEY; CDR2 reads SVGEGT. CDR3 length equals 13 residues. The CDR3 DNA reads as TGTGCCAGCAGTTACGGGGCGATAGGGCCCCAGCATTTT. Its protein product is CASSYGAIGPQHF.

The count of this clone is one. The rearrangement links TRBV7-9 to TRBJ2-5; TRBD1 matches 9 bases. The CDR3 is made up of 16 amino acids. V trimming: 0 bases; J trimming: 5 bases; junction bases outside the gene matches: 7. Germline V gene sequence: CDR1 SEHNR, CDR2 FQNEAQ (reference sequence). CDR3 region: CASSLAGWDRDETQYF. CDR3 sequence (DNA): TGTGCCAGCAGCTTAGCAGGATGGGACAGGGATGAGACCCAGTACTTC. The full variable domain, completed using reference TRBV7-9 and TRBJ2-5, is DTGVSQNPRHKITKRGQNVTFRCDPISEHNRLYWYRQTLGQGPEFLTYFQNEAQLEKSRLLSDRFSAERPKGSFSTLEIQRTEQGDSAMYLCASSLAGWDRDETQYFGPGTRLLVL.

The chain recombines TRBV7-3 with TRBJ2-2; the match to TRBD2 covers 8 bases. The germline gives CDR1 SGHTA, CDR2 FQGTGA. This CDR3 comprises 15 residues. V shed 8 bases, J shed 3 bases, and the junction held 8 bases outside the gene matches. Here the CDR3 DNA reads TGTGCCAGCGGAACGGGACTAGGCGACACCGGGGAGCTGTTTTTT. Translating gives CASGTGLGDTGELFF.

The rearrangement links TRBV7-9 to TRBJ2-1; no reliable D call. The CDR3 runs 11 residues. The V gene's germline CDR1 is SEHNR and CDR2 FQNEAQ (reference sequence). Trimming pared 3 bases from V and 7 bases from J, leaving 4 bases between. In DNA form, the CDR3 reads TGTGCCAGCAGCTTGGAGAATGAGCAGTTCTTC. It encodes CASSLENEQFF.

This sequence joins TRBV7-8 and TRBJ2-2; 9 bases agree with TRBD1. The CDR3 runs to 17 residues. V shed 1 base and J 4 bases; nucleotides not matched to a gene: 7. Germline CDR1 reads SGHVS; CDR2 reads FQNEAQ. The CDR3 nucleotides read TGTGCCAGCAGCTTAGGGACAGGGGTTTGGGGCACCGGGGAGCTGTTTTTT. Translated, it gives CASSLGTGVWGTGELFF.

J is TRBJ1-3 and V is TRBV2; 7 nucleotides match TRBD1. The V and J ends lost 7 bases and 1 base, in that order; junction bases with no gene match: 13. Germline V gene sequence: CDR1 SNHLY, CDR2 FYNNEI. The CDR3 runs to 17 residues. CDR3 amino acids: CASKAHEVQGSGNTIYF. CDR3 coding DNA: TGTGCCAGCAAAGCCCACGAAGTACAGGGGTCTGGAAACACCATATATTTT.

In its sample, this clone was seen a few times. The CDR3 here is CASSRRTGGDQPQHF. CDR3 nucleotides: TGTGCCAGCAGCCGCCGGACAGGGGGCGATCAGCCCCAGCATTTT. V and J are TRBV7-2 and TRBJ1-5, with 11 bases aligning to TRBD1. From germline, CDR1 is SGHTA and CDR2 FQGNSA. The J segment lost 5 bases and the V segment lost 5 bases, leaving 5 bases of the junction unmatched. The CDR3 is 15 amino acids.

J is TRBJ2-7 and V is TRBV18; D may be TRBD1 or TRBD2 (5 bases each). Between the trimmed V and J ends, which lost 3 bases and 0 bases, there was a span of 15 bases. CDR3 length equals 16 residues. The germline V gene has CDR1 KGHSH and CDR2 LQKENI. The CDR3 here is CASSPIIGANSYEQYF. CDR3 sequence (DNA): TGTGCCAGCTCACCCATCATCGGGGCAAACTCCTACGAGCAGTACTTC.

The chain recombines TRBV7-8 with TRBJ1-5, with 9 bases aligning to TRBD1. This CDR3 has 14 residues. J gave up 9 bases and V 5 bases, and 8 bases lay outside the gene matches. Germline V gives CDR1 SGHVS, CDR2 FQNEAQ. CDR3 in amino acids: CASSRGQGEAPQHF. In DNA form, the CDR3 reads TGTGCCAGCAGCCGGGGACAGGGAGAGGCGCCCCAGCATTTT.

The chain couples TRBV30 to TRBJ2-7, with TRBD1 as a possible D gene (6 bases). Germline CDR1 and CDR2: GTSNPN and SVGIG (reference sequence). The CDR3 runs 14 residues. V lost 0 bases, J lost 6 bases, and 15 bases lay in between. CDR3 nucleotides: TGTGCCTGGAGTGTTTTAACAGGGTCCGTCGAGCAGTACTTC. Amino acid sequence: CAWSVLTGSVEQYF.

This chain joins TRBV5-1 and TRBJ2-1; 9 nucleotides match TRBD1. Per the germline V gene, CDR1 is SGHRS and CDR2 is YFSETQ. V dropped 4 bases and J dropped 9; count of bases not matched to a gene: 2. There are 12 residues in the CDR3. The CDR3 coding sequence is TGCGCCAGCAGCGGACAGGGGTTTGAGCAGTTCTTC. Translated, it gives CASSGQGFEQFF.